This T cell receptor (beta chain) was sequenced in a study of T-cell reconstitution after alpha-beta-depleted transplantation in children. V was pared by 2 bases and J by 3 bases, with 6 bases of the junction left unmatched. Germline V gene sequence: CDR1 KGHSH, CDR2 LQKENI. CDR3 size: 15 residues. Preparation of the TCRbeta library involved a method that used unique molecular identifiers. TCRdb used MiXCR to reprocess the PCR reads, holding one entry per CDR3 protein. The repertoire has approximately 420,000 distinct CDR3 sequences, 11% of them found once; the top ten carry about 5%. The sample in question was PBMCs from the stem cell graft donor, obtained from the stem cell graft. This chain connects TRBV18 to TRBJ1-1; 7 bases map to TRBD1. The sequence came from a human donor who donated a stem cell graft to a child with acute myeloid leukemia. The CDR3 protein is CASSPGTDSYTEAFF. The DNA for the CDR3 is TGTGCCAGCTCACCAGGGACAGATAGTTACACTGAAGCTTTCTTT.